This entry is about one T cell receptor beta chain. After isolation, RNA underwent reverse transcription to generate cDNA as the sequencing template. Only in-frame clones appear in the TCRdb table, and some are missing; sequencing was by immunoSEQ multiplex PCR. The sample lists 200,000 to 250,000 clones, under 60% seen once, with roughly 1.5% in the top ten. This record comes from a study of CD8+ T cells in alopecia areata. Treatment indicated: oral pan-JAK inhibitor, 5-10 mg twice daily. Alopecia areata patients gave lesional scalp punch biopsies and peripheral blood samples. CDR1 SGHRS and CDR2 YFSETQ come from the germline V gene. The CDR3 runs to 14 residues.

This chain connects TRBV5-1 to TRBJ2-5; D could derive from TRBD1 or TRBD2 (5 bases each). The J call may be wrong; the DNA end is better matched by TRBJ2-7. Sequencing used CD4+ T cells sorted from blood, obtained at week 4, from a patient treated with tofacitinib. The source of this sequence is a human donor with alopecia areata. The CDR3 coding sequence is TGCGCCAGCAGCTCATCCGGGACCGCGGACGAGCAGTACTTC. It encodes CASSSSGTADEQYF.